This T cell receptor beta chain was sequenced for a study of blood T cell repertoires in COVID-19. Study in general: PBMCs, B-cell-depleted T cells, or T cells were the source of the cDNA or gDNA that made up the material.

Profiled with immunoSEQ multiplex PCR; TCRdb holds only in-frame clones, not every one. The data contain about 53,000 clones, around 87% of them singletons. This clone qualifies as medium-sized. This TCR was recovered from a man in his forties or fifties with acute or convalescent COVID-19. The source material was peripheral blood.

In DNA form, the CDR3 reads TGTGCCAGCAGCCAAGTGTCTCGGCGGGACGCAATCTGGGGGGAGACCCAGTACTTC. Protein: CASSQVSRRDAIWGETQYF. The chain employs TRBV3-1 (or the pseudogene TRBV3-2) and TRBJ2-5; D is possibly TRBD2 (6 bases). The V and J ends lost 1 base and 5 bases respectively, with 26 bases between them. The CDR3 is 19 amino acids. CDR1 is LGHDT, CDR2 YNNKEL, per germline (reference sequence).